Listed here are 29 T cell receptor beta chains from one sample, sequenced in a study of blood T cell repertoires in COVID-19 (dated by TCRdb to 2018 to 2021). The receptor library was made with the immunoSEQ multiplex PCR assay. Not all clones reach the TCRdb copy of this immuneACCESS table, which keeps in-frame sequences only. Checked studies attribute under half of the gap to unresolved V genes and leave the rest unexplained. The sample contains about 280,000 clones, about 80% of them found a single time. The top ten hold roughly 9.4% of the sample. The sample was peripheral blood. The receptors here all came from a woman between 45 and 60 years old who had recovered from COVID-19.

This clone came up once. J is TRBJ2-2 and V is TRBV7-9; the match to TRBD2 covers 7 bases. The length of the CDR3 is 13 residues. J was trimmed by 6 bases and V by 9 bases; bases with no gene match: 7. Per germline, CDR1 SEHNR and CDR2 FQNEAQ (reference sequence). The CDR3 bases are TGTGCCAGTCTACTTCGGGAGGCCGGGGAGCTGTTTTTT. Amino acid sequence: CASLLREAGELFF.

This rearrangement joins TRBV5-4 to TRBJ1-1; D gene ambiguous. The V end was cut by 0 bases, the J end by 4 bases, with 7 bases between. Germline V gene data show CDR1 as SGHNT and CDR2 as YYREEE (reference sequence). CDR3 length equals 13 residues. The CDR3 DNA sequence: TGTGCCAGCAGCTTGGCCAGCGCCACTGAAGCTTTCTTT. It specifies CASSLASATEAFF.

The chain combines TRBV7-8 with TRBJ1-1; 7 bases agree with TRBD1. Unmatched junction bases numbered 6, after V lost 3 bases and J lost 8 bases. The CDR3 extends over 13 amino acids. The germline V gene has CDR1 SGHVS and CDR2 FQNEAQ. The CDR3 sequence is CASSFRQGLEAFF. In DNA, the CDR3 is TGTGCCAGCAGCTTTAGACAGGGCCTCGAAGCTTTCTTT.

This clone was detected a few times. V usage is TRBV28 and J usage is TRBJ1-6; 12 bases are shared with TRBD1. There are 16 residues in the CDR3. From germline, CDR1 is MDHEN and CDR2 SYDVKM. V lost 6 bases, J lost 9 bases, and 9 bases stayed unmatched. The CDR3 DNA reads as TGTGCCAGCAGACCTACCGGGACAGGGGGCTTTTCACCCCTCCACTTT. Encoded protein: CASRPTGTGGFSPLHF.

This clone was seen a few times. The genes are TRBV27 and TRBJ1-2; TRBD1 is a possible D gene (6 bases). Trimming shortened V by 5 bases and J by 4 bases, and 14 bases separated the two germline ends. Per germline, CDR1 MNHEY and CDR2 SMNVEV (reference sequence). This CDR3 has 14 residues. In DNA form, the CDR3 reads TGTGCCAGCAGTGACGACAGGTTGGGCTATGGCTACACCTTC. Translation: CASSDDRLGYGYTF.

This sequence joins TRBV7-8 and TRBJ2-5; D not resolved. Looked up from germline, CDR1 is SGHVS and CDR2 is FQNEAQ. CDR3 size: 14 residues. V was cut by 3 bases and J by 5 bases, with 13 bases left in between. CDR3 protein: CASSFFGPDETQYF. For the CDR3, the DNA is TGTGCCAGCAGCTTTTTTGGGCCAGATGAGACCCAGTACTTC.

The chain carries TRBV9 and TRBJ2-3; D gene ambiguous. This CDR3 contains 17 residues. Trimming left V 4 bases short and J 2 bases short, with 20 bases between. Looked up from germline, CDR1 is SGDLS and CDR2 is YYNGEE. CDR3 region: CASSRHPAGEPTDTQYF. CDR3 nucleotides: TGTGCCAGCAGCAGACACCCGGCTGGTGAACCCACAGATACGCAGTATTTT.

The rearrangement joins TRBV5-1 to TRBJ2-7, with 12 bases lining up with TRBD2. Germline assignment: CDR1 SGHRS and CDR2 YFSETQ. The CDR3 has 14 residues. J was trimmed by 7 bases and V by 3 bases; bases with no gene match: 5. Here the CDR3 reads CASSSGTSGYEQYF. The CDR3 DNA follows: TGCGCCAGCAGCTCCGGGACTAGCGGGTATGAGCAGTACTTC.

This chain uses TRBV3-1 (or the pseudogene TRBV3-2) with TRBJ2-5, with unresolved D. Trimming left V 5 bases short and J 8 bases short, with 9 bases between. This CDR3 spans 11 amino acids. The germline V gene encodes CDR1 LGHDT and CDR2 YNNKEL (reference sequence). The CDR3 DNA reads TGTGCCAGCAGCTCCCCCTTTACCCAGTACTTC. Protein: CASSSPFTQYF.

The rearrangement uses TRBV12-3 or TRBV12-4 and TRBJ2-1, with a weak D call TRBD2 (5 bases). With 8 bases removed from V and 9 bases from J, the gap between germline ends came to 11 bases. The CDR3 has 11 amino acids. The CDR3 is CASSGSGEQFF. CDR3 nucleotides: TGTGCCAGCTCGGGGAGCGGTGAGCAGTTCTTC.

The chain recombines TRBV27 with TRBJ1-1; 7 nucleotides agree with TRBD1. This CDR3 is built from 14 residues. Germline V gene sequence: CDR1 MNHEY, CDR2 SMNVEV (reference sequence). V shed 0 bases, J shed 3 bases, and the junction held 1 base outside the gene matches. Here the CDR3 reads CASSLSGQYTEAFF. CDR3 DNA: TGTGCCAGCAGTTTATCGGGACAGTACACTGAAGCTTTCTTT.

The CDR3 DNA is TGTGCCAGCAGTTTACGCCGGGACAGGGGTCCGTATGAGCAGTTCTTC. Translation gives CASSLRRDRGPYEQFF. This chain connects TRBV27 to TRBJ2-1, with 10 bases aligning to TRBD1. The trim removed 2 bases at V and 8 bases at J, leaving 9 bases unmatched. The CDR3 extends over 16 amino acids. In germline, CDR1 is MNHEY, CDR2 SMNVEV (reference sequence).

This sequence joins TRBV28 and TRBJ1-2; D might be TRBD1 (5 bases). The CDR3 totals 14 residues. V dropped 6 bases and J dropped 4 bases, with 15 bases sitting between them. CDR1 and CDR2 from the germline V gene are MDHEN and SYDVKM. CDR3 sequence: CASSPPSGIYGYTF. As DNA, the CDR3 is TGTGCCAGCAGCCCGCCCTCAGGGATCTATGGCTACACCTTC.

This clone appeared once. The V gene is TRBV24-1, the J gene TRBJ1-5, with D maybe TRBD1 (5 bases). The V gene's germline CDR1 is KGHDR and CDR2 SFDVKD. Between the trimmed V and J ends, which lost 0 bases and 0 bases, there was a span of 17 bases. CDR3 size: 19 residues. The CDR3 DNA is TGTGCCACCAGTGATTTGACCAGGGCCTCTAACAATAGCAATCAGCCCCAGCATTTT. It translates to CATSDLTRASNNSNQPQHF.

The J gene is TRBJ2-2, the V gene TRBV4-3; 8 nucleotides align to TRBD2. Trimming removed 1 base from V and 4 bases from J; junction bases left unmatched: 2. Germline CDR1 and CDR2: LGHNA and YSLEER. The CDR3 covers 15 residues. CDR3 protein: CASSQGGTSTGELFF. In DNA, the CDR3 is TGCGCCAGCAGCCAAGGGGGGACTAGCACCGGGGAGCTGTTTTTT.

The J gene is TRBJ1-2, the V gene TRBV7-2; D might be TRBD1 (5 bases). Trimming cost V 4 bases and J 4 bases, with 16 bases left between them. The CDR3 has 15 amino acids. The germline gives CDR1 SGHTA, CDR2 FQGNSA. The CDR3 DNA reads TGTGCCAGCAGCTCAGGCAGGGTTTCAAGCTATGGCTACACCTTC. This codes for CASSSGRVSSYGYTF. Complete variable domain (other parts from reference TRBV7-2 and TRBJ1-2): GAGVSQSPSNKVTEKGKDVELRCDPISGHTALYWYRQSLGQGLEFLIYFQGNSAPDKSGLPSDRFSAERTGGSVSTLTIQRTQQEDSAVYLCASSSGRVSSYGYTFGSGTRLTVV.

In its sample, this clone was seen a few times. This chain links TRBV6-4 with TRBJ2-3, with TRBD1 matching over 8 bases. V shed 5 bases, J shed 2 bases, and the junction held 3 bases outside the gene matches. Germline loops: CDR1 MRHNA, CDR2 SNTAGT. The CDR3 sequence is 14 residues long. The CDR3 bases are TGTGCCAGCAGTCCGACAGGGGACACAGATACGCAGTATTTT. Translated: CASSPTGDTDTQYF.

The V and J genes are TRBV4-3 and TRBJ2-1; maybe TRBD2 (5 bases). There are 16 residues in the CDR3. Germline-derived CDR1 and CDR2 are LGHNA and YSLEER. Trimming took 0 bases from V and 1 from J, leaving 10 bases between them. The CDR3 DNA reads TGCGCCAGCAGCCAAGATGAGGGTTCTTCCTACAATGAGCAGTTCTTC. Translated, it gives CASSQDEGSSYNEQFF.

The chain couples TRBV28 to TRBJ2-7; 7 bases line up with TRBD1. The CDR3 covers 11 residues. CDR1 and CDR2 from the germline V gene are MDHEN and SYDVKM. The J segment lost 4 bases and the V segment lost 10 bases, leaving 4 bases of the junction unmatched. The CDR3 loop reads CATYRGYEQYF. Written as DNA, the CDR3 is TGTGCCACCTACAGGGGTTACGAGCAGTACTTC.

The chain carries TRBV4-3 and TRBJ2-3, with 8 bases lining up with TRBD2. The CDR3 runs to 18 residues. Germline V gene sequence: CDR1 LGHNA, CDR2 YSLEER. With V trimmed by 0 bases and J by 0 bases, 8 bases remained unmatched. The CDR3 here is CASSQDVTSGDSTDTQYF. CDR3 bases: TGCGCCAGCAGCCAAGATGTCACTAGCGGCGATAGCACAGATACGCAGTATTTT.

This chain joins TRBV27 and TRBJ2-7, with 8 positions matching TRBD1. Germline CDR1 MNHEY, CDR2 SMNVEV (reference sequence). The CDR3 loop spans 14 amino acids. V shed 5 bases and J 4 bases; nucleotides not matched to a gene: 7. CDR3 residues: CASSPWTGLYEQYF. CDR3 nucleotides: TGTGCCAGCAGTCCCTGGACAGGGCTATACGAGCAGTACTTC.

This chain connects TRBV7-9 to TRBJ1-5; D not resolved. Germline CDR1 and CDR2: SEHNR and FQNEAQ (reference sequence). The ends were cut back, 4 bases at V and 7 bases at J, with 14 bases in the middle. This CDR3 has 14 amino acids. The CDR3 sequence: CASSSLRVEQPQHF. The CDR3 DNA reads TGTGCCAGCAGCTCCTTGCGGGTGGAACAGCCCCAGCATTTT.

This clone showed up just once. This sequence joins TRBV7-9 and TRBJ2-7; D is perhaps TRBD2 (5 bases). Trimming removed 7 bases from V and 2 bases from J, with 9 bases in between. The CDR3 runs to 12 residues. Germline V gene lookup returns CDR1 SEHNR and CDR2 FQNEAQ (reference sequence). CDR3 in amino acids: CASTFGAYEQYF. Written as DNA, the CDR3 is TGTGCCAGCACCTTCGGGGCCTACGAGCAGTACTTC.

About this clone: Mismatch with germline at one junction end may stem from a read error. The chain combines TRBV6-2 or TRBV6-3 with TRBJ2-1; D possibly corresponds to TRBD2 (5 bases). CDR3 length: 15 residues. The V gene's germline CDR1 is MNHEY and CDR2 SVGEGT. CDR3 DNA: TGTGCCAGCAGTCGAAGTAGCGTGTCCTCCAATGAGCAGTTCTTC. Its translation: CASSRSSVSSNEQFF.

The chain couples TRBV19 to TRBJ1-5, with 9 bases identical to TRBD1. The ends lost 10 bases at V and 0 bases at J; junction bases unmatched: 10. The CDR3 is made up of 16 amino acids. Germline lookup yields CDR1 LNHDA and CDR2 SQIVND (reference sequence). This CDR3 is CATKGQGTYSNQPQHF. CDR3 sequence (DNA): TGTGCCACCAAGGGACAGGGAACTTATAGCAATCAGCCCCAGCATTTT.

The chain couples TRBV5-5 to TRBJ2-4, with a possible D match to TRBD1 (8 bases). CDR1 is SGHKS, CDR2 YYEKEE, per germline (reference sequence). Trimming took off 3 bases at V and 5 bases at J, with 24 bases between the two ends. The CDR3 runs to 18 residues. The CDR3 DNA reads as TGTGCCAGCAGCTGGACAGGGCTGGGAGGGCTGAAACAAAACATTCAGTACTTC. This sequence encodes CASSWTGLGGLKQNIQYF.

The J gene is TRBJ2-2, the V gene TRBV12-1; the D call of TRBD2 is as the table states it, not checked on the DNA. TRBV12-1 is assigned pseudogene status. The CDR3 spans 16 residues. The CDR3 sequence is CASSFVPMSNTGELFF. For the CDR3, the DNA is TGTGCCAGCAGCTTTGTTCCCATGAGCAACACCGGGGAGCTGTTTTTT.

Written as DNA, the CDR3 is TGTGCCAGCAGCTTTAGCGGGGGGCTCCTTGTGGGGGTCGAGCAGTACTTC. This gives the protein CASSFSGGLLVGVEQYF. The chain employs TRBV7-2 and TRBJ2-7, with 10 positions matching TRBD2. With 3 bases clipped from V and 6 bases from J, the junction kept 14 bases outside the gene matches. Per germline, CDR1 SGHTA and CDR2 FQGNSA. The length of the CDR3 is 17 residues.

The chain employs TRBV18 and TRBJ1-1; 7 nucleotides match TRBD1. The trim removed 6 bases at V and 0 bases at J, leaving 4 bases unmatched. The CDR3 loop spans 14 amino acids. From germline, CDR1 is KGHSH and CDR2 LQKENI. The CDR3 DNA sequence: TGTGCCAGCTCCGGACAGGTAATGAACACTGAAGCTTTCTTT. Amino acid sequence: CASSGQVMNTEAFF.